These 4 T cell receptor beta chains were all obtained from the same sample, sequenced in a study of cytomegalovirus exposure and HLA in healthy donors. PCR primers comprised 60 Vbeta and 13 Jbeta primers. Data came from immunoSEQ multiplex PCR; TCRdb stores just in-frame clones and leaves some out. This sample's clone table lists just over 150,000 clones. The material sequenced was PBMCs. The receptors here all came from a man under 40 in good health and CMV-seronegative.

The chain uses TRBV2 and TRBJ2-5, with 14 bases lining up with TRBD2. The J call may be wrong; the DNA end is better matched by TRBJ2-7. Germline CDR1 and CDR2: SNHLY and FYNNEI. The CDR3 is 15 amino acids. CDR3 residues: CASGRLAGGLSEQYF. DNA of the CDR3: TGTGCCAGCGGTAGACTAGCGGGAGGGCTCTCCGAGCAGTACTTC.

V usage is TRBV7-6 and J usage is TRBJ1-3; 11 bases are shared with TRBD1. Per the germline V gene, CDR1 is SGHVS and CDR2 is FNYEAQ. Trimming at V came to 5 bases and at J to 4 bases, leaving 4 bases not matched to a gene. CDR3 size: 15 residues. The CDR3 is CASSQGQGAGNTIYF. The DNA of the CDR3 is TGTGCCAGCAGCCAAGGACAGGGGGCCGGAAACACCATATATTTT.

The chain joins TRBV18 to TRBJ2-5; tentatively, D is TRBD1 (5 bases). CDR1 and CDR2 (germline): KGHSH, LQKENI. The CDR3 is 15 residues long. V was clipped by 0 bases and J by 6 bases, with 14 bases between them. CDR3: CASSPPGHVWKTQYF. The DNA of the CDR3 is TGTGCCAGCTCACCACCCGGACATGTTTGGAAGACCCAGTACTTC.

The rearrangement uses TRBV7-9 and TRBJ1-2; 9 bases fit TRBD1. The V gene end was trimmed by 6 bases and the J gene end by 8 bases; junction bases not matched to a gene: 7. The CDR3 totals 13 residues. CDR1 is SEHNR and CDR2 is FQNEAQ in the germline V gene (reference sequence). In DNA form, the CDR3 reads TGTGCCAGCAGGTATACAGGGGGCCTAGGCTACACCTTC. It yields the protein CASRYTGGLGYTF.